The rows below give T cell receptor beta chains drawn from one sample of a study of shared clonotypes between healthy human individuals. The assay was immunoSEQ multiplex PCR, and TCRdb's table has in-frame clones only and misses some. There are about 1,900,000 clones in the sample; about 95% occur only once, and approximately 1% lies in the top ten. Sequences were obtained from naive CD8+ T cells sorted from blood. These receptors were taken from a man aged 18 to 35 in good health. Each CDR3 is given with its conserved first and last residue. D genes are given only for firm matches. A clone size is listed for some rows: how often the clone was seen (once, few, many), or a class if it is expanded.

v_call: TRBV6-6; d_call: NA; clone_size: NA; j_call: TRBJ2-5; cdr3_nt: TGTGCCAGCAGTTACTCGCTCCGGGGTAAAGAGGAGACCCAGTACTTC; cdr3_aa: CASSYSLRGKEETQYF
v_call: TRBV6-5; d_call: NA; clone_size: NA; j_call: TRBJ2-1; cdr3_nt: TGTGCCAGCAGTTACTCTCCCAGGTTCAATGAGCAGTTCTTC; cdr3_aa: CASSYSPRFNEQFF
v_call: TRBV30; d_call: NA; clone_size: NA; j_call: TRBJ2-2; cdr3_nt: TGTGCCTGGAGTGCGGGCGGCTACACCGGGGAGCTGTTTTTT; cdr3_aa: CAWSAGGYTGELFF
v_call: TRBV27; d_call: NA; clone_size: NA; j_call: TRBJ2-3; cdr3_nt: TGTGCCAGCAGTTTAGGGGGAAAAGATACGCAGTATTTT; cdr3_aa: CASSLGGKDTQYF
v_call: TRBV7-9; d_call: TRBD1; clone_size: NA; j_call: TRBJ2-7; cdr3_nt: TGTGCCAGCAGCCCAGGACAGGGGGCGCGGTACGAGCAGTACTTC; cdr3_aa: CASSPGQGARYEQYF
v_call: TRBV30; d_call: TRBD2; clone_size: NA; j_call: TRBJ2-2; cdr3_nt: TGTGCCTGGAGTGGACTAGCGGCCGGGGAGCTGTTTTTT; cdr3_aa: CAWSGLAAGELFF
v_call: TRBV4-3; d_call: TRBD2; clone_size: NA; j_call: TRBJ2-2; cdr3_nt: TGCGCCAGCAGCCTCCCCCCTACTAGCGGGAGAGGAACCGGGGAGCTGTTTTTT; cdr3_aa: CASSLPPTSGRGTGELFF
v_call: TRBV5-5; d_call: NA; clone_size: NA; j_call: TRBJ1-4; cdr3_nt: TGTGCCAGCAGCTTGGACGGGGAAAAACTGTTTTTT; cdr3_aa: CASSLDGEKLFF
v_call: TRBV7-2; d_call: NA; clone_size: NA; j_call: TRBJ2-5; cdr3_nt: TGTGCCAGCAGCGGCCAACAGGGTGAGGAGACCCAGTACTTC; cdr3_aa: CASSGQQGEETQYF
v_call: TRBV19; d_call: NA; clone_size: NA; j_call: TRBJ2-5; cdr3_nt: TGTGCCAGTAGTATAGGGGGGGCCACCCAAGAGACCCAGTACTTC; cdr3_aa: CASSIGGATQETQYF
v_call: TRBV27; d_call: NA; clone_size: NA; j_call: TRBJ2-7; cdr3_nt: TGTGCCAGCGCTATTCTTGTAGACTCCTACGAGCAGTACTTC; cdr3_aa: CASAILVDSYEQYF
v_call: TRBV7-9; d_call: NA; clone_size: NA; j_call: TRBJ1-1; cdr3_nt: TGTGCCAGCTGCCGAACTTTGAACACTGAAGCTTTCTTT; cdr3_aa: CASCRTLNTEAFF
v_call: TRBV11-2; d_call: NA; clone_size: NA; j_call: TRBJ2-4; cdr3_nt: TGTGCCAGCAGCTCTGCCAAAAACATTCAGTACTTC; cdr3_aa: CASSSAKNIQYF
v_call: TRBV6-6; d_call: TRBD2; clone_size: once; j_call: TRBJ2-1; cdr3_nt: TGTGCCAGCAGCCGACTAGCGGGAGGAGGTAATGAGCAGTTCTTC; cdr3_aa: CASSRLAGGGNEQFF
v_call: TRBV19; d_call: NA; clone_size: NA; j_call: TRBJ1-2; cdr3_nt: TGTGCCAGAGACTGGACGTCCATCTATGGCTACACCTTC; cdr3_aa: CARDWTSIYGYTF
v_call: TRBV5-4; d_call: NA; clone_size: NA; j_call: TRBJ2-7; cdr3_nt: TGTGCCAGCAGCGGTGGGGGGACGATGCAGTACTTC; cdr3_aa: CASSGGGTMQYF
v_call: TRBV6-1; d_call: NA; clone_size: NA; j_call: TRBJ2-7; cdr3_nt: TGTGCCAGCGGGTGGCAGGGTGGCTACGAGCAGTACTTC; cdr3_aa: CASGWQGGYEQYF
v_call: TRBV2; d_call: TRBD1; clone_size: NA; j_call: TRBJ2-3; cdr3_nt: TGTGCCAGCAGTGCTCCTCAGGGGGCGCCTGGCACAGATACGCAGTATTTT; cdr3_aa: CASSAPQGAPGTDTQYF
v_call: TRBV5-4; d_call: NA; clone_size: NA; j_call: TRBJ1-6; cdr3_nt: TGTGCCAGCAGCTTGGAAGCGGGGATATACTCACCCCTCCACTTT; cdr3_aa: CASSLEAGIYSPLHF
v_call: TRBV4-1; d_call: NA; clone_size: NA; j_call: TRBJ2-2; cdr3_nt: TGCGCCAGCAGCCAGCACAGAAACCCCACCGGGGAGCTGTTTTTT; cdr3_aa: CASSQHRNPTGELFF
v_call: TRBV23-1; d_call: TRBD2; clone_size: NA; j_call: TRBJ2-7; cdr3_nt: TGCGCCAGCAGAGAGCGGACTAGCGGGTCTTACGAGCAGTACTTC; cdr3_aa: CASRERTSGSYEQYF
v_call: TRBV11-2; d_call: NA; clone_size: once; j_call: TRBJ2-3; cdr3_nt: TGTGCCAGCAGCTTAGTTGCGGGGGCTAGCACAGATACGCAGTATTTT; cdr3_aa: CASSLVAGASTDTQYF
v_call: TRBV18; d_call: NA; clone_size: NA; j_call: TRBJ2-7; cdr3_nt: TGTGCCAGCTCCGAACCGGGTGTCGACGAGCAGTACTTC; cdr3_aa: CASSEPGVDEQYF